Each of the 28 T cell receptor beta chains below was sequenced from the same sample in a study of vaccination effects on CD4 cells after COVID-19. Antigen-specific CD4+ T cells were expanded (with viral peptide pools) by the ViraFEST assay ahead of sequencing. Cultured cells yielded isolated CD4+ T cells after less than 11 days. Measured with immunoSEQ multiplex PCR; TCRdb has only the in-frame clones, and not every one. The table records about 54,000 clones, roughly 80% of them present only once. Their cognate antigens are unknown. The source material was CD4+ T cells from PBMCs cultured with HCoV-229E spike peptides, sampled before COVID-19 vaccination. These receptors were taken from a human donor who received a COVID-19 vaccine.

The chain couples TRBV5-8 to TRBJ2-5, with TRBD2 matching over 9 bases. Germline V gene data show CDR1 as SGHTS and CDR2 as YDEGEE. Unmatched junction bases numbered 21, after V lost 7 bases and J lost 2 bases. The CDR3 runs to 19 residues. The CDR3 protein is CASPIGIAGVRPIQETQYF. The CDR3 coding sequence is TGTGCCAGCCCTATAGGTATAGCGGGGGTCCGGCCTATACAAGAGACCCAGTACTTC.

The chain employs TRBV4-1 and TRBJ2-5, with 7 nucleotides matching TRBD1. Per germline, CDR1 MGHRA and CDR2 YSYEKL. The CDR3 has 14 residues. The junction had 14 bases not matched to a gene; V was cut back by 4 bases and J by 12 bases. CDR3 residues: CASSPIFDRVQEYF. In DNA form, the CDR3 reads TGCGCCAGCAGCCCGATTTTTGACAGGGTGCAGGAGTACTTC.

The chain has TRBV7-3 and TRBJ2-2; a possible D gene is TRBD2 (5 bases). The CDR3 consists of 16 residues. V was clipped by 6 bases and J by 4 bases, with 18 bases between them. Per germline, CDR1 SGHTA and CDR2 FQGTGA. The CDR3 nucleotides read TGTGCCAGCAGATTGCTGGGAAGCGGTGGCACCGGGGAGCTGTTTTTT. Its translation is CASRLLGSGGTGELFF.

This clone was seen once. The chain has TRBV14 and TRBJ1-2; 9 nucleotides line up with TRBD1. Losses at the gene ends were 2 bases for V and 4 bases for J; bases not matched to a gene: 5. Germline assignment: CDR1 SGHDN and CDR2 FVKESK. This CDR3 is 15 amino acids long. The CDR3 region is CASSQNPGQGYGYTF. CDR3 nucleotide sequence: TGTGCCAGCAGCCAAAATCCGGGACAGGGCTATGGCTACACCTTC.

This clone was seen once. This chain joins TRBV12-3 or TRBV12-4 and TRBJ1-2; D is unclear. The V and J ends lost 6 bases and 8 bases respectively, with 10 bases between them. The CDR3 has 11 amino acids. The CDR3 coding sequence is TGTGCCAGCAGACTTGGACTCGGCTACACCTTC. Translation: CASRLGLGYTF.

This rearrangement joins TRBV2 to TRBJ2-7; D remains ambiguous. The CDR3 consists of 14 residues. Trimming removed 0 bases from V and 2 bases from J, with 8 bases in between. Looked up from germline, CDR1 is SNHLY and CDR2 is FYNNEI. CDR3 amino acids: CASSEAPVPYEQYV. The CDR3 DNA reads as TGTGCCAGCAGTGAAGCCCCCGTCCCCTACGAGCAGTACGTC.

This sequence joins TRBV4-1 and TRBJ2-7, with a possible D match to TRBD1 (5 bases). The V and J ends lost 4 bases and 5 bases respectively, with 15 bases between them. This CDR3 region has 14 residues. Per germline, CDR1 MGHRA and CDR2 YSYEKL. CDR3: CASSPDRFFHEQYV. The CDR3 nucleotides are TGCGCCAGCAGCCCCGACAGATTTTTCCACGAGCAGTACGTC.

The V call is TRBV18, the J call TRBJ1-4; 8 bases align to TRBD1. The CDR3 sequence is 16 residues long. CDR1 is KGHSH and CDR2 is LQKENI in the germline V gene. Losses at the gene ends were 2 bases for V and 3 bases for J; bases not matched to a gene: 5. The CDR3 loop reads CASSPATGAPNEKLFF. CDR3 coding DNA: TGTGCCAGCTCACCAGCGACAGGGGCACCTAATGAAAAACTGTTTTTT.

The chain has TRBV30 and TRBJ1-4; TRBD1 aligns across 8 bases. The CDR3 contains 14 residues. Losses at the gene ends were 3 bases for V and 8 bases for J; bases not matched to a gene: 8. Germline values: CDR1 GTSNPN, CDR2 SVGIG (reference sequence). The CDR3 nucleotides read TGTGCCTGGAGGTTGGCAGGGGGCCGGGAAAAACTGTTTTTT. The encoded protein is CAWRLAGGREKLFF. Variable domain in full (rest from reference TRBV30 and TRBJ1-4): SQTIHQWPATLVQPVGSPLSLECTVEGTSNPNLYWYRQAAGRGLQLLFYSVGIGQISSEVPQNLSASRPQDRQFILSSKKLLLSDSGFYLCAWRLAGGREKLFFGSGTQLSVL.

The chain joins TRBV7-2 to TRBJ1-1, with D hard to call. This CDR3 has 13 residues. In germline, CDR1 is SGHTA, CDR2 FQGNSA. V was shortened by 3 bases and J by 1 base, with 6 bases between the two germline ends. The CDR3 DNA follows: TGTGCCAGCAGCTTGGGCAAGAACACTGAAGCTTTCTTT. Translation: CASSLGKNTEAFF.

This clone was recorded once. V gene TRBV4-2 combines with J gene TRBJ2-4; perhaps TRBD2 as D (5 bases). The CDR3 consists of 15 residues. V lost 4 bases and J 7 bases, leaving 17 bases between the germline ends. Germline CDR1 reads LGHNA; CDR2 reads YNFKEQ. CDR3 residues: CASSLNLEGGNIQYF. CDR3 DNA sequence: TGTGCCAGCAGCCTCAACCTAGAGGGCGGGAACATTCAGTACTTC.

The V and J genes are TRBV18 and TRBJ1-2, with D perhaps TRBD1 (6 bases). The germline V gene encodes CDR1 KGHSH and CDR2 LQKENI. V was pared by 1 base and J by 6 bases, with 15 bases between. There are 15 residues in the CDR3. CDR3 nucleotides: TGTGCCAGCTCACCACTCCTGTTGGGGGGCGATGGCTACACCTTC. It translates to CASSPLLLGGDGYTF.

The V gene is TRBV11-1, the J gene TRBJ1-2; no definite D call. Germline CDR1 and CDR2: SGHAT and FQDESV (reference sequence). The CDR3 contains 12 residues. The V and J ends lost 4 bases and 3 bases respectively, with 6 bases between them. CDR3 DNA sequence: TGTGCCAGCAGCTCTTCGCACTATGGCTACACCTTC. Its protein is CASSSSHYGYTF.

This sequence joins TRBV30 and TRBJ1-6; D is unresolved. V lost 0 bases and J 6 bases, leaving 12 bases between the germline ends. The CDR3 totals 15 residues. In germline, CDR1 is GTSNPN, CDR2 SVGIG (reference sequence). CDR3 region: CAWSVHPTSNSPLHF. CDR3 nucleotides: TGTGCCTGGAGTGTACACCCTACTTCTAATTCACCCCTCCACTTT.

This sequence joins TRBV10-1 and TRBJ2-5, with a tentative D call TRBD1 (6 bases). Germline V gene sequence: CDR1 WNHNN, CDR2 SYGVQD (reference sequence). V shed 3 bases and J shed 2 bases, with 16 bases lying between them. The CDR3 is 16 amino acids. CDR3: CASSEGGRGWQETQYF. The CDR3 nucleotides are TGCGCCAGCAGTGAAGGCGGCAGGGGATGGCAAGAGACCCAGTACTTC.

This clone was observed a few times. The chain combines TRBV7-3 with TRBJ2-1, with no clear D. There are 13 residues in the CDR3. Germline V gene sequence: CDR1 SGHTA, CDR2 FQGTGA. V was cut by 0 bases and J by 7 bases, with 7 bases left in between. The CDR3 coding sequence is TGTGCCAGCAGCTTAACCTCTATAAATGAGCAGTTCTTC. Protein: CASSLTSINEQFF.

J is TRBJ1-2 and V is TRBV5-4; 9 nucleotides agree with TRBD1. V shed 4 bases and J 2 bases; nucleotides not matched to a gene: 6. CDR1 and CDR2 (germline): SGHNT, YYREEE (reference sequence). This CDR3 is built from 15 residues. The CDR3 reads CASSTRTGENYGYTF. The DNA of the CDR3 is TGTGCCAGCAGCACCCGGACAGGGGAAAACTATGGCTACACCTTC.

V is TRBV19 and J is TRBJ1-5; D is unclear. The CDR3 covers 14 residues. V gave up 4 bases and J gave up 2 bases, with 9 bases separating them. Per germline, CDR1 LNHDA and CDR2 SQIVND (reference sequence). CDR3 protein: CASSSQAGNQPQHF. The CDR3 coding sequence is TGTGCCAGTAGTAGCCAGGCGGGCAATCAGCCCCAGCATTTT.

The chain is built from TRBV6-5 and TRBJ2-7, with a tentative D call TRBD2 (5 bases). CDR1 is MNHEY and CDR2 is SVGAGI in the germline V gene. This CDR3 is 13 amino acids long. V was shortened by 10 bases and J by 0 bases, with 13 bases between the two germline ends. CDR3 coding DNA: TGTGCCACAGCAAGAAGCGGCTCCTACGAGCAGTACGTC. Translated: CATARSGSYEQYV.

This clone was observed once. This chain connects TRBV2 to TRBJ2-3; 7 bases agree with TRBD2. The CDR3 is made up of 16 amino acids. Unmatched junction bases numbered 11, after V lost 6 bases and J lost 2 bases. Germline CDR1 reads SNHLY; CDR2 reads FYNNEI. CDR3 loop: CASRGGASGFTDTQYF. CDR3 DNA: TGTGCCAGCAGGGGGGGTGCTAGCGGATTCACAGATACGCAGTATTTT.

This clone was observed a single time. The chain combines TRBV19 with TRBJ1-1; 12 bases fit TRBD1. With 2 bases clipped from V and 5 bases from J, the junction kept 12 bases outside the gene matches. Germline V gene data show CDR1 as LNHDA and CDR2 as SQIVND (reference sequence). This CDR3 comprises 18 residues. CDR3 coding DNA: TGTGCCAGTAGTATAACCTGGGGACAGGGGGCGCGAGGGACTGAAGCTTTCTTT. Translated, it gives CASSITWGQGARGTEAFF.

The genes are TRBV18 and TRBJ1-1; D is perhaps TRBD1 (5 bases). The V and J ends lost 3 bases and 6 bases respectively, with 17 bases between them. Germline CDR1 and CDR2: KGHSH and LQKENI. The CDR3 has 15 residues. CDR3 protein: CASSPTWRGPAEAFF. CDR3 DNA: TGTGCCAGCTCACCCACCTGGAGGGGTCCGGCTGAAGCTTTCTTT.

The chain joins TRBV5-1 to TRBJ1-2; D might be TRBD1 (6 bases). The CDR3 has 13 amino acids. V was pared by 2 bases and J by 8 bases, with 13 bases between. Germline V gives CDR1 SGHRS, CDR2 YFSETQ. CDR3 protein: CASSLTGTRGYTF. CDR3 in DNA: TGCGCCAGCAGCTTAACAGGGACCAGGGGCTACACCTTC.

In this sample, this clone turned up once. V and J are TRBV27 and TRBJ2-1; 13 bases are shared with TRBD2. CDR3 length equals 22 residues. V lost 6 bases and J lost 0; bases outside the gene matches: 20. The germline V gene has CDR1 MNHEY and CDR2 SMNVEV (reference sequence). CDR3: CASRPPPRTAGLAGRSYNEQFF. CDR3 sequence (DNA): TGTGCCAGCAGACCTCCACCTCGGACAGCGGGACTAGCGGGGCGCTCCTACAATGAGCAGTTCTTC.

The V call is TRBV2, the J call TRBJ1-1, with D tentatively TRBD1 (5 bases). In germline, CDR1 is SNHLY, CDR2 FYNNEI. The ends were cut back, 0 bases at V and 5 bases at J, with 16 bases in the middle. CDR3 length: 16 amino acids. The CDR3 here is CASSEAEWGKRTEAFF. The CDR3 DNA is TGTGCCAGCAGTGAAGCGGAATGGGGGAAACGGACTGAAGCTTTCTTT.

In DNA, the CDR3 is TGTGCCACCAGTGATGGAGGGACAGGGTTAGAGACCCAGTACTTC. This sequence encodes CATSDGGTGLETQYF. This sequence joins TRBV24-1 and TRBJ2-5, with 9 nucleotides matching TRBD1. From germline, CDR1 is KGHDR and CDR2 SFDVKD. CDR3 length equals 15 residues. V dropped 3 bases and J dropped 4; count of bases not matched to a gene: 5.

This rearrangement joins TRBV4-1 to TRBJ1-2; D is uncertain. Germline V gives CDR1 MGHRA, CDR2 YSYEKL. Trimming cost V 0 bases and J 3 bases, with 11 bases left between them. CDR3 length equals 15 residues. The CDR3 loop reads CASSQDPGRDYGYTF. The CDR3 nucleotides are TGCGCCAGCAGCCAAGACCCGGGGAGGGACTATGGCTACACCTTC.

V is TRBV28 and J is TRBJ2-7; D might be TRBD1 (6 bases). The V end was cut by 9 bases, the J end by 5 bases, with 14 bases between. The CDR3 runs 12 residues. Germline CDR1 is MDHEN and CDR2 is SYDVKM. The CDR3 bases are TGTGCCAGTGGGGGCATCACCCACGAGCAGTACGTC. Its protein is CASGGITHEQYV.